Presented here are 23 T cell receptor beta chains from one specimen sequenced in a study of OX40 agonist ivuxolimab in advanced cancers. The protocol was immunoSEQ multiplex PCR, while the TCRdb copy is restricted to in-frame clones and leaves out a portion. The table has more than 55,000 clones, about 86% seen once. The sequencing used CD4+ or CD8+ T cells sorted from blood, collected in a trial of the OX40 agonist ivuxolimab. All receptors come from an adult with an advanced solid tumor such as melanoma, head and neck, liver or kidney cancer.

In DNA, the CDR3 is TGCGCCAGCAGCCGACAGGGGGAGAACACTGAAGCTTTCTTT. Its translation is CASSRQGENTEAFF. V is TRBV5-1 and J is TRBJ1-1, with TRBD1 matching over 9 bases. Per germline, CDR1 SGHRS and CDR2 YFSETQ. The CDR3 runs 14 residues. V shed 4 bases, J shed 1 base, and the junction held 2 bases outside the gene matches.

This chain joins TRBV5-1 and TRBJ2-6; D call uncertain. This CDR3 has 15 residues. Trimming pared 1 base from V and 4 bases from J, leaving 9 bases between. Germline V gene sequence: CDR1 SGHRS, CDR2 YFSETQ. The CDR3 coding sequence is TGCGCCAGCAGCTTGCAGCCCGGCGGGGCCAACGTCCTGACTTTC. It yields the protein CASSLQPGGANVLTF.

There are a few counts of this clone. V usage is TRBV18 and J usage is TRBJ1-4, with D unclear. The ends were cut back, 0 bases at V and 5 bases at J, with 10 bases in the middle. There are 15 residues in the CDR3. The germline gives CDR1 KGHSH, CDR2 LQKENI. The CDR3 here is CASSPPIRLNEKLFF. CDR3 DNA: TGTGCCAGCTCACCACCGATCCGGCTAAATGAAAAACTGTTTTTT.

The chain links TRBV30 to TRBJ2-7; TRBD1 might be the D (5 bases). The CDR3 has 13 amino acids. V lost 3 bases and J 7 bases, leaving 16 bases between the germline ends. Germline V gene data show CDR1 as GTSNPN and CDR2 as SVGIG (reference sequence). The CDR3 here is CAWRVTVPGEQYF. CDR3 nucleotides: TGTGCCTGGAGAGTGACAGTCCCAGGGGAGCAGTACTTC.

This chain connects TRBV5-4 to TRBJ2-2, with a tentative D call TRBD1 (6 bases). V gave up 4 bases and J gave up 5 bases, with 18 bases separating them. The length of the CDR3 is 16 residues. Germline CDR1 and CDR2: SGHNT and YYREEE (reference sequence). As DNA, the CDR3 is TGTGCCAGCAGCCGCTGGTCGGCAGGGGAGACCGGGGAGCTGTTTTTT. Encoded protein: CASSRWSAGETGELFF.

Regarding this clone: The junction departs from germline at one end; a sequencing error may be responsible. This chain uses TRBV7-7 with TRBJ2-2; 7 bases match TRBD1. CDR3 length equals 14 residues. Germline-derived CDR1 and CDR2 are SSHAT and FNYEAQ (reference sequence). CDR3 in amino acids: CASREQGSTGELFF. CDR3 bases: TGTGCTAGCAGGGAACAGGGGAGCACCGGGGAGCTGTTTTTT.

The chain carries TRBV7-2 and TRBJ2-7; 8 nucleotides agree with TRBD2. Germline values: CDR1 SGHTA, CDR2 FQGNSA. The CDR3 has 15 amino acids. V gave up 4 bases and J gave up 2 bases; unmatched junction bases: 7. Here the CDR3 DNA reads TGTGCCAGCAGCTCCGAGCGGGGGCCTACCTACGAGCAGTACTTC. As protein: CASSSERGPTYEQYF.

The V gene is TRBV7-9, the J gene TRBJ2-1; 8 bases are shared with TRBD2. From germline, CDR1 is SEHNR and CDR2 FQNEAQ (reference sequence). The CDR3 is made up of 15 amino acids. Trimming removed 3 bases from V and 9 bases from J; junction bases left unmatched: 10. The CDR3 reads CASSFGSGGQAEQFF. The CDR3 DNA sequence: TGTGCCAGCAGCTTCGGCTCGGGGGGGCAGGCTGAGCAGTTCTTC.

The gene calls are TRBV11-3 and TRBJ1-1; TRBD1 agrees at 7 bases. The CDR3 is made up of 15 amino acids. Germline V gene lookup returns CDR1 SGHNT and CDR2 YENEEA. The junction had 10 bases not matched to a gene; V was cut back by 5 bases and J by 4 bases. DNA for the CDR3: TGTGCCAGCAGCACCCAGGACAGGCTGAGCACTGAAGCTTTCTTT. It yields the protein CASSTQDRLSTEAFF. Variable domain in full (rest from reference TRBV11-3 and TRBJ1-1): EAGVVQSPRYKIIEKKQPVAFWCNPISGHNTLYWYLQNLGQGPELLIRYENEEAVDDSQLPKDRFSAERLKGVDSTLKIQPAELGDSAVYLCASSTQDRLSTEAFFGQGTRLTVV.

The gene calls are TRBV7-6 and TRBJ1-2, with D perhaps TRBD1 (6 bases). Between the trimmed V and J ends, which lost 3 bases and 8 bases, there was a span of 13 bases. From germline, CDR1 is SGHVS and CDR2 FNYEAQ. The CDR3 contains 13 residues. CDR3 nucleotide sequence: TGTGCCAGCAGCTTGGCAAGACAGGCCGGCTACACCTTC. The encoded protein is CASSLARQAGYTF.

This rearrangement joins TRBV7-6 to TRBJ1-1; D is perhaps TRBD1 (5 bases). There are 14 residues in the CDR3. V was trimmed by 5 bases and J by 6 bases, leaving 16 bases between them. Germline V CDR1 and CDR2: SGHVS, FNYEAQ. For the CDR3, the DNA is TGTGCCAGCAGCCTAGAGGATTTAGGGGCTGAAGCTTTCTTT. This gives the protein CASSLEDLGAEAFF.

This clone was detected only once. The V and J genes are TRBV5-1 and TRBJ1-1; 7 positions match TRBD1. The CDR3 is 15 amino acids. The germline gives CDR1 SGHRS, CDR2 YFSETQ. J was trimmed by 1 base and V by 0 bases; bases with no gene match: 3. The chain's CDR3 is CASSLDRGSNTEAFF. The DNA of the CDR3 is TGCGCCAGCAGCTTGGACAGGGGCTCGAACACTGAAGCTTTCTTT.

The chain combines TRBV7-2 with TRBJ2-7; 8 positions match TRBD1. The V segment lost 6 bases and the J segment 2 bases; nucleotides outside the gene matches: 9. CDR1 is SGHTA and CDR2 is FQGNSA in the germline V gene. The CDR3 is 15 residues long. In DNA form, the CDR3 reads TGTGCCAGCAGACCCCGGACAGGGCACCCCTACGAGCAGTACTTC. As protein: CASRPRTGHPYEQYF.

J is TRBJ2-7 and V is TRBV5-4; no reliable D call. Germline CDR1 is SGHNT and CDR2 is YYREEE (reference sequence). The germline V and J ends were trimmed by 2 bases and 7 bases, with 10 bases remaining between them. The CDR3 sequence is 12 residues long. CDR3 coding DNA: TGTGCCAGCAGCTTTGCCAGTCGGGAGCAGTACTTC. This codes for CASSFASREQYF.

This chain links TRBV10-3 with TRBJ1-5; 7 nucleotides align to TRBD1. Germline assignment: CDR1 ENHRY and CDR2 SYGVKD. The CDR3 extends over 14 amino acids. V trimming: 10 bases; J trimming: 2 bases; junction bases outside the gene matches: 8. CDR3 amino acids: CATDRARGNQPQHF. The CDR3 region has the DNA TGTGCCACCGACAGGGCGAGGGGCAATCAGCCCCAGCATTTT.

The V gene is TRBV7-2, the J gene TRBJ1-4; no clear D. The CDR3 loop spans 14 amino acids. Germline assignment: CDR1 SGHTA and CDR2 FQGNSA. Trimming removed 4 bases from V and 8 bases from J, with 14 bases in between. The CDR3 loop is CASSSSRGAEKLFF. The CDR3 nucleotides read TGTGCCAGCAGCTCCAGTAGAGGAGCGGAAAAACTGTTTTTT.

The genes are TRBV2 and TRBJ1-4; weak D call: TRBD1 (6 bases). Trimming took 2 bases from V and 3 from J, leaving 7 bases between them. The CDR3 runs 14 residues. Germline CDR1 is SNHLY and CDR2 is FYNNEI. CDR3 loop: CASSEQGSNEKLFF. In DNA, the CDR3 is TGTGCCAGCAGTGAACAGGGGTCTAATGAAAAACTGTTTTTT.

The chain combines TRBV7-8 with TRBJ2-3; D unclear. The germline V gene encodes CDR1 SGHVS and CDR2 FQNEAQ. The CDR3 length is 14 residues. Trimming took off 6 bases at V and 5 bases at J, with 15 bases between the two ends. The DNA of the CDR3 is TGTGCCAGCAGTTCTCCCCAGGAGCAAGATACGCAGTATTTT. This encodes CASSSPQEQDTQYF.

V gene TRBV5-1 combines with J gene TRBJ1-4; tentative D call: TRBD1 (5 bases). V was pared by 5 bases and J by 2 bases, with 13 bases between. The germline CDR1 and CDR2 sequences are SGHRS and YFSETQ. This CDR3 region has 15 residues. Here the CDR3 reads CASSYQGNTNEKLFF. Written as DNA, the CDR3 is TGCGCCAGCAGTTATCAGGGCAACACTAATGAAAAACTGTTTTTT.

This clone is deemed medium-sized (0.01 to 0.1%). The J gene is TRBJ1-2, the V gene TRBV4-3; TRBD1 matches 7 bases. CDR1 and CDR2 from the germline V gene are LGHNA and YSLEER. J lost 2 bases, V lost 0 bases, and 3 bases had no gene match. The CDR3 contains 15 residues. This CDR3 is CASSQDDRANYGYTF. In nucleotides, the CDR3 is TGCGCCAGCAGCCAAGATGACAGGGCAAACTATGGCTACACCTTC.

The chain carries TRBV7-8 and TRBJ2-1, with 7 bases aligning to TRBD1. Losses at the gene ends were 5 bases for V and 5 bases for J; bases not matched to a gene: 9. CDR1 is SGHVS and CDR2 is FQNEAQ in the germline V gene. The CDR3 extends over 15 amino acids. The CDR3 protein is CASSGRTGINNEQFF. The CDR3 region has the DNA TGTGCCAGCAGCGGTAGGACAGGAATAAACAATGAGCAGTTCTTC.

This clone was counted a few times. The chain joins TRBV7-9 to TRBJ1-6; 7 bases line up with TRBD1. The CDR3 has 14 residues. CDR1 is SEHNR, CDR2 FQNEAQ, per germline (reference sequence). V shed 5 bases, J shed 8 bases, and the junction held 6 bases outside the gene matches. CDR3 nucleotides: TGTGCCAGCAGCCGAGGGACAGACTATTCACCCCTCCACTTT. Amino acids: CASSRGTDYSPLHF.

J is TRBJ1-6 and V is TRBV4-3, with D maybe TRBD1 (6 bases). The CDR3 spans 18 residues. Germline CDR1 LGHNA, CDR2 YSLEER. Between the trimmed V and J ends, which lost 2 bases and 8 bases, there was a span of 22 bases. The CDR3 sequence is CASSQLPTGTAKDSPLHF. The CDR3 nucleotides are TGCGCCAGCAGCCAACTTCCCACAGGGACGGCGAAGGATTCACCCCTCCACTTT.